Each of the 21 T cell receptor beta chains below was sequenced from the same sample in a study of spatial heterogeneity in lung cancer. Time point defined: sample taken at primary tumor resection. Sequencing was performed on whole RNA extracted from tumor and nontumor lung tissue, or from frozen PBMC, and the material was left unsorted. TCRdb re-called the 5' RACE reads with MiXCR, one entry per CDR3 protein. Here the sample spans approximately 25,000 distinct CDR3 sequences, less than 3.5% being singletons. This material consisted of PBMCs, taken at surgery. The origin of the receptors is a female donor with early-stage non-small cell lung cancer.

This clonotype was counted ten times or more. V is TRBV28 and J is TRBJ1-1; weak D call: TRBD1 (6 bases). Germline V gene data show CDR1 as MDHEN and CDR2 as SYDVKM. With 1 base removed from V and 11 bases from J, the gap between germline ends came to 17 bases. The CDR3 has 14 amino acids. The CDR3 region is CASSLFVSGAPAFF. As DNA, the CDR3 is TGTGCCAGCAGTTTATTCGTTTCAGGGGCACCGGCTTTCTTT.

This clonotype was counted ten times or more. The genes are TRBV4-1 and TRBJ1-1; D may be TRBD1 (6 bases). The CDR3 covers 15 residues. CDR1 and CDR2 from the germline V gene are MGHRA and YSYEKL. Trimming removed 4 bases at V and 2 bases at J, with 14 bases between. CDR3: CASSPDTGANTEAFF. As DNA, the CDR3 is TGCGCCAGCAGCCCTGATACGGGGGCCAACACTGAAGCTTTCTTT.

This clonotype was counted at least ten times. CDR3 sequence (DNA): TGTGCCAGCAAGACTAGCGGACTCTCCTACGAGCAGTACTTC. It is translated as CASKTSGLSYEQYF. V and J are TRBV28 and TRBJ2-7, with TRBD2 matching 9 bases. The ends lost 7 bases at V and 0 bases at J; junction bases unmatched: 4. The V gene's germline CDR1 is MDHEN and CDR2 SYDVKM. The CDR3 contains 14 residues.

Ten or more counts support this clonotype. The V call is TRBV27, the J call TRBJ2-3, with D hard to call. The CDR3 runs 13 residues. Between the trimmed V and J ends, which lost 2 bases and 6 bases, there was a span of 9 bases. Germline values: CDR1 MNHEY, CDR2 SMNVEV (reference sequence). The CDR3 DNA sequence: TGTGCCAGCAGTTTACTAGTCTTGGATACGCAGTATTTT. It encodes CASSLLVLDTQYF.

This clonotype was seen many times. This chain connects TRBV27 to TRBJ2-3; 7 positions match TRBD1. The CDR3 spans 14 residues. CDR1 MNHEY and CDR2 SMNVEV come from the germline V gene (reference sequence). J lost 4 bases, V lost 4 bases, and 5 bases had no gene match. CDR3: CASSWQGVADTQYF. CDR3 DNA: TGTGCCAGCAGTTGGCAGGGGGTTGCAGATACGCAGTATTTT.

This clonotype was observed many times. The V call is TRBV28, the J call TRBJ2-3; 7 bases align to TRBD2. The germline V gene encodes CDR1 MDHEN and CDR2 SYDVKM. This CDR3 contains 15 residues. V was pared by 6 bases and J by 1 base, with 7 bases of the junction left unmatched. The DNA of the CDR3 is TGTGCCAGCAGCGAGATGCGGGAGCGCACAGATACGCAGTATTTT. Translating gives CASSEMRERTDTQYF.

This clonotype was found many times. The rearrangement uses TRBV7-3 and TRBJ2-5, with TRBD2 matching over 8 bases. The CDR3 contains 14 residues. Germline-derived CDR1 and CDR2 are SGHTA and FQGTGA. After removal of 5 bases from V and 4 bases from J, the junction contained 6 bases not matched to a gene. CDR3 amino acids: CASSPSGGGETQYF. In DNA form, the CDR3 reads TGTGCCAGCAGCCCAAGCGGGGGCGGAGAGACCCAGTACTTC. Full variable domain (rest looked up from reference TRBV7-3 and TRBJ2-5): GAGVSQTPSNKVTEKGKYVELRCDPISGHTALYWYRQSLGQGPEFLIYFQGTGAADDSGLPNDRFFAVRPEGSVSTLKIQRTERGDSAVYLCASSPSGGGETQYFGPGTRLLVL.

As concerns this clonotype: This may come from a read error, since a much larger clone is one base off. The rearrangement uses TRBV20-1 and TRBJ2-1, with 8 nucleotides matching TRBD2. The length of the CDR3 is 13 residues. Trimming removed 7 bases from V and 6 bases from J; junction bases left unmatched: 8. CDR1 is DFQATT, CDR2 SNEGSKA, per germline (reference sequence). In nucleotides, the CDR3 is TGCAGTGGTAGCCCCGGGGGGGGCAATGAGCAGTTCTTC. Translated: CSGSPGGGNEQFF.

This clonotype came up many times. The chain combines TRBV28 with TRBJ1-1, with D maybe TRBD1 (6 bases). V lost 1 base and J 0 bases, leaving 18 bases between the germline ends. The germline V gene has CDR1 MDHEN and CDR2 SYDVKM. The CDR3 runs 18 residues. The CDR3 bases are TGTGCCAGCAGTTTATCAATTGGATTGGGGACATTGAACACTGAAGCTTTCTTT. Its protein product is CASSLSIGLGTLNTEAFF. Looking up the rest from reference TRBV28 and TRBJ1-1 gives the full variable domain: DVKVTQSSRYLVKRTGEKVFLECVQDMDHENMFWYRQDPGLGLRLIYFSYDVKMKEKGDIPEGYSVSREKKERFSLILESASTNQTSMYLCASSLSIGLGTLNTEAFFGQGTRLTVV.

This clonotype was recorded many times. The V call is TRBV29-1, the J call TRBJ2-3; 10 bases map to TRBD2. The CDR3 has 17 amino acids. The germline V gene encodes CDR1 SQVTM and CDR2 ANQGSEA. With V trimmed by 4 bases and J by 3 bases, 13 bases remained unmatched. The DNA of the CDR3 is TGCAGCGTTGGATCTGGGCTAGCGGGAGCGGTAACAGATACGCAGTATTTT. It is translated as CSVGSGLAGAVTDTQYF.

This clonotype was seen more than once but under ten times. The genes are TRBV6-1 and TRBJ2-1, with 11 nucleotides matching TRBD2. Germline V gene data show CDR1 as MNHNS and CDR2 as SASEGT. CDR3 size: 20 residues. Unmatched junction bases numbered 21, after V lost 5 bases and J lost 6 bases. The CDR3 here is CASSLFGVGELAGDGNEQFF. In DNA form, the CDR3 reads TGTGCCAGCAGTCTCTTCGGAGTGGGTGAACTAGCGGGAGATGGCAATGAGCAGTTCTTC.

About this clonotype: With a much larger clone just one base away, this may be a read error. CDR3 protein: CASSLGGSTNNEQFF. CDR3 sequence (DNA): TGTGCCAGCAGTTTAGGCGGGTCGACCAACAATGAGCAGTTCTTC. The chain combines TRBV12-3 or TRBV12-4 with TRBJ2-1; the D gene is possibly TRBD2 (5 bases). This CDR3 is 15 amino acids long. The V and J ends lost 1 base and 5 bases respectively, with 12 bases between them.

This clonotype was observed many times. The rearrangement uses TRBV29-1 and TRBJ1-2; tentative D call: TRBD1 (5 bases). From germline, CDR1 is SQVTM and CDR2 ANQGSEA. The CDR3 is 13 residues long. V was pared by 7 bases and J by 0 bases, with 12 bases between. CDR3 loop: CSETALANYGYTF. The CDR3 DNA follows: TGCAGCGAGACAGCGCTGGCTAACTATGGCTACACCTTC.

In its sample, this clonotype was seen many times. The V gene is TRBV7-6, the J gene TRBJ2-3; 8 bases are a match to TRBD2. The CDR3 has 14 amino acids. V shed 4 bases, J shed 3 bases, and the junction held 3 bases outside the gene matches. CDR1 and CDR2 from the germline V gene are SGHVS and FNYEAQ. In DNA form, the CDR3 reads TGTGCCAGCAGCTCGGCGGGAGGAACAGATACGCAGTATTTT. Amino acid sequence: CASSSAGGTDTQYF.

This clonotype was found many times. In DNA form, the CDR3 reads TGTGCCACCAGTGCGTGGGAGGCTAGCGGCACAGATACGCAGTATTTT. Its protein product is CATSAWEASGTDTQYF. The chain carries TRBV24-1 and TRBJ2-3, with D maybe TRBD2 (6 bases). V lost 5 bases and J lost 1, with 15 bases in between. This CDR3 contains 16 residues. Per the germline V gene, CDR1 is KGHDR and CDR2 is SFDVKD.

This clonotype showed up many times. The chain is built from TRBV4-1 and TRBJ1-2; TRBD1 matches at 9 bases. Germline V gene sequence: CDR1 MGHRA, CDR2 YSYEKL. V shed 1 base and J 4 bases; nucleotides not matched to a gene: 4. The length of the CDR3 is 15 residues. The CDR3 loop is CASSQGDRGGYGYTF. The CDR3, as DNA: TGCGCCAGCAGCCAAGGAGACAGGGGGGGCTATGGCTACACCTTC.

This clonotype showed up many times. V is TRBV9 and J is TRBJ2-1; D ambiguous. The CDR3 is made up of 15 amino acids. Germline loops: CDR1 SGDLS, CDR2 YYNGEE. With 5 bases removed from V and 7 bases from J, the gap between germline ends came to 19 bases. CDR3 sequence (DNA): TGTGCCAGCAGTCTAGGACCCCTGGTGGGGAATGAGCAGTTCTTC. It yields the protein CASSLGPLVGNEQFF.

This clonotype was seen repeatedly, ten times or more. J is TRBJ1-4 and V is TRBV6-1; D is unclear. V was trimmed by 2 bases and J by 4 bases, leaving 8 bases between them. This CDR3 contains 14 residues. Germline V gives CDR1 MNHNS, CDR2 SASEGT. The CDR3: CASSEPGNNEKLFF. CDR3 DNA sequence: TGTGCCAGCAGTGAACCGGGGAATAATGAAAAACTGTTTTTT.

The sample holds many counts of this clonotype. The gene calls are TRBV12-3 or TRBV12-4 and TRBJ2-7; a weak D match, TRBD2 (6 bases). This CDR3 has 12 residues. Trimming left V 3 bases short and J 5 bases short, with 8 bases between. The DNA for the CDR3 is TGTGCCAGCAGTTTGGGGGGTGACGAGCAGTACTTC. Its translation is CASSLGGDEQYF.

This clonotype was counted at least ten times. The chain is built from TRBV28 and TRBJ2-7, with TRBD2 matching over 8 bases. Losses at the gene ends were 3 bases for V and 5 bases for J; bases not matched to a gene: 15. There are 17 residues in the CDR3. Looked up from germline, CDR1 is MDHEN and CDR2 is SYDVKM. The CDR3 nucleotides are TGTGCCAGCAGTTTTCTAGGAGCTAGCGGGCCCACAGACGAGCAGTACTTC. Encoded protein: CASSFLGASGPTDEQYF.

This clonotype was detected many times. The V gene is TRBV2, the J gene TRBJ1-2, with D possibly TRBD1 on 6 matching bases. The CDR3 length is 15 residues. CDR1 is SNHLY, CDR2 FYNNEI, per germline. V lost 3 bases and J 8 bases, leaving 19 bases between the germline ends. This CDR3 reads CASSDAGARVSGYTF. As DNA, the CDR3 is TGTGCCAGCAGTGACGCAGGGGCTAGGGTGTCAGGCTACACCTTC. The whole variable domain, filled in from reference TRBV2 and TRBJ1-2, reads EPEVTQTPSHQVTQMGQEVILRCVPISNHLYFYWYRQILGQKVEFLVSFYNNEISEKSEIFDDQFSVERPDGSNFTLKIRSTKLEDSAMYFCASSDAGARVSGYTFGSGTRLTVV.